This TCR beta chain was recorded in a study of T cells in Graves' hyperthyroidism and ophthalmopathy. Study-wide results and limits: Median prediction lead before ophthalmopathy onset was 6.5 to 7 months with the model. Appearing also in blood were most of the thyroid clonotypes expanded above 0.001.

Those with hyperthyroidism were 18 to 65 years old, newly diagnosed, and ill for under 2 months. Germline loops: CDR1 MNHEY, CDR2 SVGEGT. This CDR3 contains 13 residues. V lost 8 bases to trimming and J lost 2 bases, with 13 bases between them. It was RNA transcripts that yielded the amplified TCR beta CDR3 regions. With the HTBI primer set, the TCR CDR3 went through a first round of RT-PCR. TCRdb analysed the multiplex PCR reads with MiXCR anew, one entry per CDR3 protein. The table shows approximately 500,000 distinct CDR3 sequences, with around 42% occurring only once. Regarding this clonotype: Its matching antigen is unknown.

The V and J genes are TRBV6-2 or TRBV6-3 and TRBJ2-7; no firm D call. The receptor was isolated from a woman aged 18-30 years with Graves' hyperthyroidism. Source material: peripheral blood or thyroid tissue (not recorded which). The chain's CDR3 is CASVASETYEQYF. CDR3 DNA: TGTGCCAGCGTTGCGTCGGAAACCTACGAGCAGTACTTC.